This TCR beta chain stems from a study of cytotoxic CD8 clonotypes in ibrutinib-treated CLL. Study-wide context: Samples averaged approximately 240,000 productive templates and approximately 100,000 productive rearrangements.

Unmatched junction bases numbered 5, after V lost 3 bases and J lost 4 bases. The CDR3 covers 14 residues. From germline, CDR1 is LNHDA and CDR2 SQIVND (reference sequence). For this clone: Its antigen is still unknown.

Produced via immunoSEQ multiplex PCR; TCRdb's table is partial and in-frame only. Seen here are roughly 24,000 clones, roughly 62% observed once, and the top ten hold 25% to 30%. Study conclusions and caveats: Clonality (at baseline) was higher than in age-matched healthy donors and tracked circulating CD8+ T-cell counts.

This material consisted of PBMCs, taken after 24 months of ibrutinib treatment. The source is a human donor with chronic lymphocytic leukemia. This chain connects TRBV19 to TRBJ2-5; 7 bases align to TRBD1. CDR3 loop: CASSIQAGGETQYF. Here the CDR3 DNA reads TGTGCCAGTAGTATTCAGGCAGGGGGAGAGACCCAGTACTTC.